This T cell receptor (beta chain) emerged from a study of OX40 agonist ivuxolimab in advanced cancers. The CDR3 runs to 12 residues. CDR1 is MNHNS, CDR2 SASEGT, per germline. Repertoires were generated with immunoSEQ multiplex PCR, while TCRdb's copy carries only in-frame clones and drops some. Among around 51,000 clones, 85% to 90% were seen once, and the ten largest hold roughly 3.5%. Regarding the study as a whole: The work left the antigen specificity of expanded peripheral T cells undetermined.

To note about this clone: The target antigen is unknown.

The gene calls are TRBV6-1 and TRBJ2-5, with D tentatively TRBD2 (5 bases). The end of the DNA aligns better with TRBJ2-7, so the J call may be wrong. This receptor was identified in an adult with an advanced solid tumor such as melanoma, head and neck, liver or kidney cancer. This specimen consisted of CD4+ or CD8+ T cells sorted from blood, obtained in a trial of the OX40 agonist ivuxolimab. The CDR3, as DNA: TGTGCCAGCAGTGGGAGACTAATCGAGCAGTACTTC. Amino acids: CASSGRLIEQYF.